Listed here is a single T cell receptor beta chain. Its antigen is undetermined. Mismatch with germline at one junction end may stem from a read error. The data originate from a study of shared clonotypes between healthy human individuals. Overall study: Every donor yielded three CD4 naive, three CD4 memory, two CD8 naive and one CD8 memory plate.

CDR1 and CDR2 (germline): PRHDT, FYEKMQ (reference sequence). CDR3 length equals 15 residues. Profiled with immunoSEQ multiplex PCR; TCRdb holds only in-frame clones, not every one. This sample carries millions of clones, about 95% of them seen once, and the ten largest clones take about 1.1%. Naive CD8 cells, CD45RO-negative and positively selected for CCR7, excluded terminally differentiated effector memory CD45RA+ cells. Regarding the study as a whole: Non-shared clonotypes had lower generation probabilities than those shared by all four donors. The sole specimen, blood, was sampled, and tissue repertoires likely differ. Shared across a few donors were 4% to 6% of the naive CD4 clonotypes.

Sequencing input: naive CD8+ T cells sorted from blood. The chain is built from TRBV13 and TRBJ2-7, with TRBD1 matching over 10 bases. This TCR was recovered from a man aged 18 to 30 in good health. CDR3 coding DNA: TGTGCCAGCAGCCTAGGGGCGGGGACAGGGGTCGAGCAGTACTTC. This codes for CASSLGAGTGVEQYF.